The present T cell receptor beta chain was sequenced within a study of molecular identifiers for immune sequencing clone quantification. TCRdb itself ran the PCR reads through MiXCR, one entry per CDR3 protein. The sample yields over 600,000 distinct CDR3 sequences, less than 20% seen once. Germline CDR1 and CDR2: LGHNA and YSLEER. V lost 0 bases, J lost 2 bases, and 11 bases lay in between. The CDR3 runs 16 residues. The clonotype originates from a human donor in good health. Some libraries in this study had Jurkat cell RNA spiked in. V usage is TRBV4-3 and J usage is TRBJ2-1; D not certain. The sample comprised naive CD8+ T cells from blood, with Jurkat cell RNA spiked in. As to subset: FACS-sorted CD8+CD4-CCR7+CD45RA+ naive T cells. CDR3 in amino acids: CASSQETGPAYNEQFF. CDR3 nucleotides: TGCGCCAGCAGCCAAGAGACTGGACCCGCCTACAATGAGCAGTTCTTC.